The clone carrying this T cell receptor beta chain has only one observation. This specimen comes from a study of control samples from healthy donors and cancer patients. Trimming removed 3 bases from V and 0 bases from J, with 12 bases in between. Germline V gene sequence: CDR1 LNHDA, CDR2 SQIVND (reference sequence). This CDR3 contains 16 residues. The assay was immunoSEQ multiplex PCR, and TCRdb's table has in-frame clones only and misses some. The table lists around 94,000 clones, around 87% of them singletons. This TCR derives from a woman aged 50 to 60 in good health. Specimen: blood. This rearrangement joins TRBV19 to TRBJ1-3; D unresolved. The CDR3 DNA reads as TGTGCCAGTAGTATCTCCACAGTTTTCTCTGGAAACACCATATATTTT. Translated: CASSISTVFSGNTIYF.